This TCR beta chain was identified in a study of shared clonotypes between healthy human individuals. Study observations and caveats: Investigators expected sequencing depth to affect clonotype sharing among donors.

The study ran the assay at deep level. Sequencing used immunoSEQ multiplex PCR; TCRdb keeps in-frame clones, though not all of them. The sample has 2.3 million or so clones; more than 85% are singletons. A remark on this clone: What it binds is unknown.

The length of the CDR3 is 16 residues. Trimming pared 6 bases from V and 1 base from J, leaving 19 bases between. CDR1 WNHNN and CDR2 SYGVQD come from the germline V gene (reference sequence). This chain connects TRBV10-1 to TRBJ2-7; the D gene is possibly TRBD2 (6 bases). The receptor comes from a man younger than 30 in good health. Some clones in this sample may be carry-over from other donors' samples. Sequencing input: naive CD4+ T cells from PBMCs. Subset here: CD45RA+ positively selected. CDR3 coding DNA: TGCGCCAGCAGGGTTGTTACCGGGGGTAGGTCCTACGAGCAGTACTTC. As protein: CASRVVTGGRSYEQYF.